Below, 20 T cell receptor beta chains from the same sample are listed, as sequenced in a study of CD8 T cells in Susac syndrome. Random hexamers were used to reverse transcribe an amount of roughly 0.5 to 1 ug RNA. Via MiXCR, TCRdb re-called the immunoSEQ multiplex PCR reads, giving one row per CDR3 protein. This sample carries 150,000 to 180,000 distinct CDR3 sequences, about 94% of them seen once, and the ten largest clones take about 0.19%. The sequenced sample consisted of CD8+ T cells from PBMCs. These receptor sequences come from a human donor with multiple sclerosis.

The genes are TRBV7-9 and TRBJ2-2; unclear D gene. V was cut by 1 base and J by 0 bases, with 6 bases left in between. Germline values: CDR1 SEHNR, CDR2 FQNEAQ (reference sequence). The CDR3 is 15 residues long. The CDR3 region is CASSLVLANTGELFF. CDR3 DNA sequence: TGTGCCAGCAGCTTAGTTCTCGCGAACACCGGGGAGCTGTTTTTT.

This chain joins TRBV2 and TRBJ2-7, with no clear D. Trimming shortened V by 2 bases and J by 5 bases, and 16 bases separated the two germline ends. The length of the CDR3 is 15 residues. Per the germline V gene, CDR1 is SNHLY and CDR2 is FYNNEI. The CDR3 nucleotides read TGTGCCAGCAGTGAAAGCCGATCACGGATGGACGAGCAGTACTTC. Protein sequence: CASSESRSRMDEQYF.

This chain links TRBV10-3 with TRBJ2-7; the D is unclear. There are 11 residues in the CDR3. V lost 8 bases, J lost 12 bases, and 17 bases lay in between. Germline V gene sequence: CDR1 ENHRY, CDR2 SYGVKD. The CDR3 DNA sequence: TGTGCCATCGGCCCGACGGACCTCGCGTACTTC. Its translation is CAIGPTDLAYF.

This clonotype has a handful of counts. CDR3 coding DNA: TGTGCCAGCAGCTTGGGCAGCAACTATGGCTACACCTTC. This gives the protein CASSLGSNYGYTF. This chain uses TRBV5-6 with TRBJ1-2; no firm D call. CDR1 is SGHDT and CDR2 is YYEEEE in the germline V gene. Trimming removed 0 bases from V and 2 bases from J, with 5 bases in between. The CDR3 loop spans 13 amino acids.

V usage is TRBV27 and J usage is TRBJ2-7; D is uncertain. Trimming took 6 bases from V and 7 from J, leaving 16 bases between them. The germline gives CDR1 MNHEY, CDR2 SMNVEV (reference sequence). The CDR3 loop spans 13 amino acids. The CDR3 DNA follows: TGTGCCAGCAGCCTTTCCGTTCGGCGGGAGCAGTACTTC. Amino acids: CASSLSVRREQYF.

The rearrangement links TRBV28 to TRBJ2-2, with D unclear. CDR1 is MDHEN and CDR2 is SYDVKM in the germline V gene. There are 15 residues in the CDR3. V lost 4 bases, J lost 4 bases, and 13 bases lay in between. CDR3 amino acids: CASSSRNISTGELFF. For the CDR3, the DNA is TGTGCCAGCAGTTCCCGGAATATCAGCACCGGGGAGCTGTTTTTT.

The rearrangement links TRBV2 to TRBJ2-3; unclear D gene. Germline V gene data show CDR1 as SNHLY and CDR2 as FYNNEI. This CDR3 is 14 amino acids long. The V and J ends lost 4 bases and 6 bases respectively, with 14 bases between them. DNA of the CDR3: TGTGCCAGCAGTGCCCTAATACTCCCCGATACGCAGTATTTT. This codes for CASSALILPDTQYF.

The CDR3 here is CASSKFWEGLNTEAFF. As DNA, the CDR3 is TGTGCCAGCAGCAAATTTTGGGAGGGGTTGAACACTGAAGCTTTCTTT. The chain is built from TRBV21-1 and TRBJ1-1. TRBV21-1 is shown as a pseudogene. The CDR3 runs 16 residues.

CDR3 sequence (DNA): TGCGCCAGCAGCTTGATACCAGCGGGGTATTCCTACAATGAGCAGTTCTTC. Its translation is CASSLIPAGYSYNEQFF. The chain joins TRBV5-1 to TRBJ2-1; TRBD2 aligns across 7 bases. The germline V gene has CDR1 SGHRS and CDR2 YFSETQ. This CDR3 is built from 17 residues. V was pared by 1 base and J by 1 base, with 8 bases of the junction left unmatched.

The chain couples TRBV24-1 to TRBJ1-5, with D possibly matching TRBD1 (6 bases). Germline-derived CDR1 and CDR2 are KGHDR and SFDVKD. V was shortened by 0 bases and J by 2 bases, with 22 bases between the two germline ends. This CDR3 spans 20 amino acids. CDR3 nucleotide sequence: TGTGCCACCAGTGATTTGCCAGTTCCAGGAACTCCAGGGGGCAATCAGCCCCAGCATTTT. Amino acid sequence: CATSDLPVPGTPGGNQPQHF.

The chain carries TRBV5-1 and TRBJ2-1, with 12 positions matching TRBD1. There are 14 residues in the CDR3. The germline gives CDR1 SGHRS, CDR2 YFSETQ. Trimming took 7 bases from V and 10 from J; bases not matched to a gene: 9. DNA for the CDR3: TGCGCCAGCTGGGACAGGGGGCTGGGTACGGAGCAGTTCTTC. Protein product: CASWDRGLGTEQFF.

CDR3 amino acids: CSANDRVPFYGYTF. The CDR3 nucleotides are TGCAGTGCCAATGACAGGGTCCCTTTTTATGGCTACACCTTC. This chain links TRBV20-1 with TRBJ1-2, with 7 bases fitting TRBD1. Per the germline V gene, CDR1 is DFQATT and CDR2 is SNEGSKA (reference sequence). V trimming: 6 bases; J trimming: 5 bases; junction bases outside the gene matches: 12. This CDR3 comprises 14 residues.

The chain uses TRBV20-1 and TRBJ2-7; D gene ambiguous. Per germline, CDR1 DFQATT and CDR2 SNEGSKA (reference sequence). V shed 5 bases and J shed 3 bases, with 14 bases lying between them. This CDR3 spans 13 amino acids. CDR3 loop: CSAGLGSYYEQYF. CDR3 bases: TGCAGTGCTGGCCTTGGGTCCTACTACGAGCAGTACTTC.

V is TRBV7-9 and J is TRBJ2-1, with a tentative D call TRBD1 (6 bases). This CDR3 has 16 residues. Looked up from germline, CDR1 is SEHNR and CDR2 is FQNEAQ (reference sequence). V was cut by 7 bases and J by 5 bases, with 21 bases left in between. CDR3 sequence reads: CASTPAPWAGDNEQFF. The CDR3 DNA reads as TGTGCCAGCACCCCAGCCCCATGGGCAGGGGACAATGAGCAGTTCTTC.

This clonotype was detected a few times. This chain uses TRBV7-8 with TRBJ1-5, with TRBD1 as a possible D gene (5 bases). Germline values: CDR1 SGHVS, CDR2 FQNEAQ. V was clipped by 3 bases and J by 6 bases, with 9 bases between them. This CDR3 is 13 amino acids long. CDR3 bases: TGTGCCAGCAGCTTGGGTGGGACTCAGCCCCAGCATTTT. This gives the protein CASSLGGTQPQHF. Supplemented by reference TRBV7-8 and TRBJ1-5, the full variable domain reads GAGVSQSPRYKVAKRGQDVALRCDPISGHVSLFWYQQALGQGPEFLTYFQNEAQLDKSGLPSDRFFAERPEGSVSTLKIQRTQQEDSAVYLCASSLGGTQPQHFGDGTRLSIL.

The chain links TRBV10-3 to TRBJ1-1; 11 bases map to TRBD1. Germline values: CDR1 ENHRY, CDR2 SYGVKD. Trimming cost V 4 bases and J 0 bases; bases outside gene matches: 1. The CDR3 runs to 15 residues. CDR3 DNA: TGTGCCATCAGTGGGGGACAGGGGGTGAACACTGAAGCTTTCTTT. This sequence encodes CAISGGQGVNTEAFF.

V is TRBV28 and J is TRBJ2-1; TRBD1 agrees at 9 bases. Germline values: CDR1 MDHEN, CDR2 SYDVKM. The CDR3 runs to 13 residues. The J segment lost 15 bases and the V segment lost 3 bases, leaving 9 bases of the junction unmatched. The CDR3 DNA sequence: TGTGCCAGCAGTTTGATCCGGGACAGGGATCGGTTCTTC. It specifies CASSLIRDRDRFF.

The gene calls are TRBV7-8 and TRBJ2-2; 8 nucleotides agree with TRBD2. Germline V gene sequence: CDR1 SGHVS, CDR2 FQNEAQ. J was trimmed by 3 bases and V by 8 bases; bases with no gene match: 8. The CDR3 extends over 15 amino acids. This CDR3 reads CASLSAGAYTGELFF. The CDR3 region has the DNA TGTGCCAGCCTCTCAGCGGGGGCATACACCGGGGAGCTGTTTTTT.

The chain recombines TRBV19 with TRBJ2-3; D is tentatively TRBD1 or TRBD2 (5 bases each). Germline V gene lookup returns CDR1 LNHDA and CDR2 SQIVND (reference sequence). The V gene lost 4 bases and the J gene lost 2 bases, with 10 bases spanning the gap. This CDR3 is 14 amino acids long. The CDR3 reads CASSTRDPTDTQYF. The DNA of the CDR3 is TGTGCCAGTAGTACCCGGGACCCCACAGATACGCAGTATTTT.

This sequence joins TRBV4-3 and TRBJ1-1; TRBD1 agrees at 9 bases. This CDR3 region has 16 residues. V shed 0 bases and J 5 bases; nucleotides not matched to a gene: 7. Per germline, CDR1 LGHNA and CDR2 YSLEER. CDR3 sequence (DNA): TGCGCCAGCAGCCAAGATTCTAACAGGGGGCGAACTGAAGCTTTCTTT. Protein product: CASSQDSNRGRTEAFF.